This T cell receptor (beta chain) was recovered during a study of T cells after yellow fever vaccination. Study-wide background: Preparation of the low-cell-number fractions used SMART-Seq v4 Ultra Low Input. General study findings and limits: Most clones from primary vaccination were detected again post-booster (around 95% CD4, roughly 91% CD8). Abundant bulk-derived clonotypes could contaminate FACS-sorted repertoires.

On this clonotype: Antigen specificity is unknown.

5'RACE template switching added a universal primer site and UMIs to TCR cDNA. Via MiXCR, TCRdb re-called the 5' RACE reads, giving one row per CDR3 protein. The table shows hundreds of thousands of distinct CDR3 sequences, with 21% occurring only once. The V gene lost 6 bases and the J gene lost 2 bases, with 17 bases spanning the gap. This CDR3 is built from 14 residues. Per germline, CDR1 DFQATT and CDR2 SNEGSKA (reference sequence). The chain uses TRBV20-1 and TRBJ2-7; maybe TRBD1 (5 bases). Sequenced material: PBMCs, taken roughly 20 days after the first yellow fever vaccination. The receptor comes from a man between 18 and 35 years old who received the YFV17D yellow fever vaccine. CDR3 amino acids: CSATGQSAPYEQYF. The CDR3 nucleotides are TGCAGTGCAACCGGACAATCGGCCCCCTACGAGCAGTACTTC.